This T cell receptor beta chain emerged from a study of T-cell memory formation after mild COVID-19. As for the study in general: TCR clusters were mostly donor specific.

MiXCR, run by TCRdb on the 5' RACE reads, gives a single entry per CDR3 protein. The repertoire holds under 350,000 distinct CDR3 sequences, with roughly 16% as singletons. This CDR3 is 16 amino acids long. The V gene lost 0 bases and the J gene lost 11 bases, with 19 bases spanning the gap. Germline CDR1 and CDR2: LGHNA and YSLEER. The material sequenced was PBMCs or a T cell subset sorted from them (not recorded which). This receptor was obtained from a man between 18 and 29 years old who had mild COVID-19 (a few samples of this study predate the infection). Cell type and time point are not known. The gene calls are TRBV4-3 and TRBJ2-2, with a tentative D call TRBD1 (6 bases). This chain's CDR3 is CASSQDLGQLSRELFF. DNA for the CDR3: TGCGCCAGCAGCCAAGATTTAGGACAGCTCTCCCGTGAGCTGTTTTTT.